The 20 T cell receptor beta chains below were found in one sample sequenced in a study of shared clonotypes between healthy human individuals. Repertoires were generated with immunoSEQ multiplex PCR, while TCRdb's copy carries only in-frame clones and drops some. The data contain 400,000 to 600,000 clones, about 96% of them seen just once; the ten biggest clones take up about 0.06%. The specimen was naive CD4+ T cells sorted from blood. The sample's subset: CD45RA+ positively selected. The receptors were sampled from a woman younger than 45 in good health.

The V gene is TRBV7-2, the J gene TRBJ2-5; 11 bases map to TRBD2. The CDR3 consists of 18 residues. The V and J ends lost 1 base and 3 bases, in that order; junction bases with no gene match: 10. Germline V lookup: CDR1 SGHTA, CDR2 FQGNSA. The CDR3 DNA reads TGTGCCAGCAGCTTAGTGTTAGCGGGAGGGCCGGTGGAAGAGACCCAGTACTTC. Its translation is CASSLVLAGGPVEETQYF.

The genes are TRBV9 and TRBJ2-7, with D unresolved. The V end was cut by 4 bases, the J end by 0 bases, with 2 bases between. Germline CDR1 is SGDLS and CDR2 is YYNGEE. The CDR3 has 11 residues. The CDR3 DNA reads as TGTGCCAGCAGCTCCTCCTACGAGCAGTACTTC. It specifies CASSSSYEQYF.

This clone occurred once. The V and J genes are TRBV11-1 and TRBJ2-1; 8 nucleotides agree with TRBD1. V lost 5 bases, J lost 10 bases, and 10 bases stayed unmatched. The CDR3 has 14 amino acids. Germline values: CDR1 SGHAT, CDR2 FQDESV (reference sequence). Here the CDR3 reads CASSPWTGLGEQFF. CDR3 DNA: TGTGCCAGCAGCCCGTGGACAGGGCTTGGGGAGCAGTTCTTC.

This clone was seen just once. This sequence joins TRBV7-2 and TRBJ2-1; 7 nucleotides agree with TRBD2. This CDR3 contains 16 residues. Germline V CDR1 and CDR2: SGHTA, FQGNSA. V was clipped by 5 bases and J by 7 bases; unmatched bases: 14. Here the CDR3 DNA reads TGTGCCAGCAGCCCCCAGGCGGGAGTTGTTCGGAATGAGCAGTTCTTC. Its protein is CASSPQAGVVRNEQFF.

The chain links TRBV15 to TRBJ2-7; D unclear. The CDR3 length is 16 residues. Germline V CDR1 and CDR2: LNHNV, YYDKDF (reference sequence). Trimming left V 2 bases short and J 4 bases short, with 18 bases between. The CDR3 DNA is TGTGCCACCAGCAGACCTGGAGCACTTCAAATGTACGAGCAGTACTTC. Its translation: CATSRPGALQMYEQYF.

The gene calls are TRBV5-4 and TRBJ2-7, with D tentatively TRBD1 or TRBD2 (6 bases each). CDR1 and CDR2 from the germline V gene are SGHNT and YYREEE (reference sequence). This CDR3 region has 16 residues. V was pared by 0 bases and J by 3 bases, with 16 bases between. The CDR3 reads CASSLAGGGAVYEQYF. The CDR3 DNA is TGTGCCAGCAGCTTGGCCGGGGGCGGGGCAGTCTACGAGCAGTACTTC. Using reference TRBV5-4 and TRBJ2-7 for the parts outside the CDR3, the full variable domain is ETGVTQSPTHLIKTRGQQVTLRCSSQSGHNTVSWYQQALGQGPQFIFQYYREEENGRGNFPPRFSGLQFPNYSSELNVNALELDDSALYLCASSLAGGGAVYEQYFGPGTRLTVT.

The chain employs TRBV30 and TRBJ2-7, with D tentatively TRBD1 (6 bases). The CDR3 is 13 amino acids. Germline V gives CDR1 GTSNPN, CDR2 SVGIG (reference sequence). V lost 2 bases, J lost 0 bases, and 8 bases lay in between. CDR3 DNA sequence: TGTGCCTGGAGTCGGACAGTCTCCTACGAGCAGTACTTC. This gives the protein CAWSRTVSYEQYF.

This chain joins TRBV5-1 and TRBJ2-7; TRBD1 aligns across 9 bases. Germline-derived CDR1 and CDR2 are SGHRS and YFSETQ. This CDR3 has 14 residues. Unmatched junction bases numbered 7, after V lost 4 bases and J lost 5 bases. The chain's CDR3 is CASSPGQGKDEQYF. CDR3 sequence (DNA): TGCGCCAGCAGCCCGGGACAGGGCAAGGACGAGCAGTACTTC.

The chain employs TRBV28 and TRBJ2-7; D is unresolved. From germline, CDR1 is MDHEN and CDR2 SYDVKM. This CDR3 has 15 amino acids. The V end was cut by 1 base, the J end by 0 bases, with 10 bases between. The CDR3 loop is CASSLYPGNSYEQYF. In DNA form, the CDR3 reads TGTGCCAGCAGTTTATATCCCGGAAACTCCTACGAGCAGTACTTC.

The CDR3 sequence is CSVESASGRNEQYF. The CDR3 DNA reads as TGCAGCGTTGAATCGGCTAGCGGGAGGAACGAGCAGTACTTC. This chain joins TRBV29-1 and TRBJ2-7, with TRBD2 identical over 11 bases. J gave up 5 bases and V 2 bases, and 5 bases lay outside the gene matches. CDR1 and CDR2 from the germline V gene are SQVTM and ANQGSEA. The CDR3 spans 14 residues.

The genes are TRBV28 and TRBJ2-5; TRBD1 agrees at 7 bases. Unmatched junction bases numbered 5, after V lost 2 bases and J lost 5 bases. The CDR3 length is 14 residues. Germline CDR1 is MDHEN and CDR2 is SYDVKM. The chain's CDR3 is CASSLTGAQETQYF. CDR3 bases: TGTGCCAGCAGTTTAACAGGGGCGCAGGAGACCCAGTACTTC.

V usage is TRBV6-6 and J usage is TRBJ2-5; D is perhaps TRBD2 (6 bases). The CDR3 runs to 16 residues. V was cut by 3 bases and J by 0 bases, with 14 bases left in between. Germline CDR1 reads MNHNY; CDR2 reads SVGAGI (reference sequence). The CDR3 DNA reads TGTGCCAGCAGTTATTCCGCTTTAGCGGACCAAGAGACCCAGTACTTC. This translates into CASSYSALADQETQYF.

This clone was seen only once. V and J are TRBV18 and TRBJ2-5; 9 bases are shared with TRBD1. The end of the DNA fits TRBJ2-7 better, so the J call may be wrong. The CDR3 totals 15 residues. CDR1 KGHSH and CDR2 LQKENI come from the germline V gene. The CDR3 DNA sequence: TGTGCCAGCTCACCACCGGAAGGGACAGGGAACGAGCAGTACTTC. Translated: CASSPPEGTGNEQYF.

The CDR3 loop reads CASSPFEGTRADEQFF. The CDR3 nucleotides read TGTGCCAGCAGCCCCTTCGAAGGGACAAGAGCGGATGAGCAGTTCTTC. V usage is TRBV11-2 and J usage is TRBJ2-1; perhaps TRBD1 as D (6 bases). V dropped 5 bases and J dropped 8 bases, with 22 bases sitting between them. There are 16 residues in the CDR3. The germline gives CDR1 SGHAT, CDR2 FQNNGV.

This chain connects TRBV21-1 to TRBJ1-3. TRBV21-1 is a pseudogene. The CDR3 has 19 amino acids. CDR3 amino acids: CASTQRIGPTPHAGNTIYF. The CDR3 bases are TGTGCCAGCACCCAAAGGATCGGGCCCACACCTCATGCTGGAAACACCATATATTTT.

The table lists this clone with a count of one. The chain uses TRBV10-3 and TRBJ2-4, with 7 bases identical to TRBD2. The V segment lost 0 bases and the J segment 8 bases; nucleotides outside the gene matches: 7. From germline, CDR1 is ENHRY and CDR2 SYGVKD. The CDR3 covers 15 residues. Here the CDR3 DNA reads TGTGCCATCAGTGAGTCGGCGGGAGTCATGGACATTCAGTACTTC. It codes for CAISESAGVMDIQYF.

This clone occurred once. This chain joins TRBV28 and TRBJ2-5; TRBD1 matches 7 bases. CDR3 length: 13 residues. V shed 8 bases, J shed 4 bases, and the junction held 7 bases outside the gene matches. Germline CDR1 MDHEN, CDR2 SYDVKM. CDR3 sequence (DNA): TGTGCCAGCGCCCTGACAGGGTTAGAGACCCAGTACTTC. It encodes CASALTGLETQYF.

This rearrangement joins TRBV7-4 to TRBJ2-7; 7 nucleotides agree with TRBD2. The J segment lost 3 bases and the V segment lost 8 bases, leaving 28 bases of the junction unmatched. The CDR3 covers 20 residues. Germline V gene sequence: CDR1 SGHVT, CDR2 SQSDAQ. For the CDR3, the DNA is TGTGCCAGCGCTAGCAGCTTAGAGGCTTCCTGGCGGGAGCCCCTCTACGAGCAGTACTTC. Protein: CASASSLEASWREPLYEQYF.

The rearrangement joins TRBV4-2 to TRBJ2-2, with 7 bases that match TRBD2. The germline V gene encodes CDR1 LGHNA and CDR2 YNFKEQ. This CDR3 spans 17 amino acids. With 0 bases clipped from V and 4 bases from J, the junction kept 8 bases outside the gene matches. As DNA, the CDR3 is TGTGCCAGCAGCCAAGATCTGACTAGCTCTGGCACCGGGGAGCTGTTTTTT. This gives the protein CASSQDLTSSGTGELFF.

The chain has TRBV2 and TRBJ2-7, with 9 bases fitting TRBD2. Germline CDR1 reads SNHLY; CDR2 reads FYNNEI. The CDR3 has 14 residues. The junction had 12 bases not matched to a gene; V was cut back by 3 bases and J by 12 bases. DNA of the CDR3: TGTGCCAGCAGTGAGGGAAGTAGCGGGAGAATACCGTACTTC. This codes for CASSEGSSGRIPYF.